This T cell receptor beta chain came from a study of shared clonotypes between healthy human individuals. Study-level points and caveats: The low donor count limited represented genetic and exposure-history diversity. Generation probabilities were higher for clonotypes shared across all four sorted-subset donors than for unshared ones.

In the authors' workflow: ImmunoSEQ supplied junction-only sequences lacking quality scores, so filtering was different. Clones were sequenced by immunoSEQ multiplex PCR, and TCRdb holds only the in-frame ones, with some missing. V and J calls and clone size are as listed in that table; D and trimming were resolved from the DNA. In the table there are nearly 2 million clones, about 95% of which are singletons. After removal of 6 bases from V and 0 bases from J, the junction contained 6 bases not matched to a gene. Germline V CDR1 and CDR2: MNHEY, SMNVEV (reference sequence). There are 15 residues in the CDR3. Notes on this clone: Its specificity is unknown.

CD45RO-negative, CCR7-positively selected cells formed the naive CD8 fraction, excluding terminally differentiated effector memory CD45RA+ cells. Material for sequencing was naive CD8+ T cells sorted from blood. This receptor was taken from a man between 18 and 29 years old in good health. The chain links TRBV27 to TRBJ2-3; TRBD1 agrees at 7 bases. The CDR3 sequence is CASSPGTVSTDTQYF. Here the CDR3 DNA reads TGTGCCAGCAGCCCCGGGACAGTAAGCACAGATACGCAGTATTTT.